A selection of T cell receptor beta chains follows, all from one sample in a study of early T cells in non-severe SARS-CoV-2 infection. MiXCR was run by TCRdb on the 5' RACE reads, yielding one entry per CDR3 protein. The table shows 65,000 to 75,000 distinct CDR3 sequences, with 3.5% to 6% occurring only once. The source material was whole blood, sampled at baseline. All receptors derive from an adult who was a healthcare worker with PCR-confirmed SARS-CoV-2 infection or an uninfected control (not recorded which). The donor label of this sample is uncertain. CDR3s include the opening cysteine and the closing phenylalanine or tryptophan. Fields, in order: V gene, CDR3 length, J gene, CDR3 protein.

v_gene: TRBV3-1
len: 14
j_gene: TRBJ2-7
CDR3aa: CASSPGGAGYEQYF

v_gene: TRBV4-1
len: 14
j_gene: TRBJ1-1
CDR3aa: CASSQNVGNTEAFF

v_gene: TRBV4-1
len: 15
j_gene: TRBJ1-6
CDR3aa: CASSQVQGANSPLHF

v_gene: TRBV9
len: 12
j_gene: TRBJ2-1
CDR3aa: CASSVVSNEQFF

v_gene: TRBV7-9
len: 14
j_gene: TRBJ1-1
CDR3aa: CASSLGSFDTEAFF

v_gene: TRBV6-5
len: 11
j_gene: TRBJ2-3
CDR3aa: CASRGTDTQYF

v_gene: TRBV5-1
len: 14
j_gene: TRBJ2-3
CDR3aa: CASTPGGVADTQYF

v_gene: TRBV7-9
len: 14
j_gene: TRBJ2-7
CDR3aa: CASSLTQAPYEQYF

v_gene: TRBV5-6
len: 14
j_gene: TRBJ1-5
CDR3aa: CASSLGTSNQPQHF

v_gene: TRBV3-1
len: 14
j_gene: TRBJ1-2
CDR3aa: CASSLMQEFYGYTF

v_gene: TRBV6-1
len: 14
j_gene: TRBJ2-7
CDR3aa: CASSEAGGTYEQYF

v_gene: TRBV28
len: 16
j_gene: TRBJ1-1
CDR3aa: CASSFRGWTGRTEAFF

v_gene: TRBV12-3/TRBV12-4
len: 16
j_gene: TRBJ1-1
CDR3aa: CASSSPRGQGRTEAFF

v_gene: TRBV20-1
len: 13
j_gene: TRBJ2-4
CDR3aa: CSAHGGTKNIQYF

v_gene: TRBV12-3/TRBV12-4
len: 15
j_gene: TRBJ1-6
CDR3aa: CASRRDRSYNSPLHF

v_gene: TRBV7-2
len: 17
j_gene: TRBJ1-2
CDR3aa: CASSFDRVVPHNYGYTF

v_gene: TRBV19
len: 11
j_gene: TRBJ2-1
CDR3aa: CASNLGTGRFF

v_gene: TRBV4-1
len: 13
j_gene: TRBJ1-5
CDR3aa: CASSQGADQPQHF

v_gene: TRBV5-1
len: 13
j_gene: TRBJ1-1
CDR3aa: CATTRGGNTEAFF

v_gene: TRBV20-1
len: 12
j_gene: TRBJ2-1
CDR3aa: CSARLGDNEQFF

v_gene: TRBV6-2/TRBV6-3
len: 19
j_gene: TRBJ2-3
CDR3aa: CASSYSPLPGTTFTDTQYF

v_gene: TRBV7-2
len: 18
j_gene: TRBJ1-6
CDR3aa: CASSLTPRPRSDHSPLHF

v_gene: TRBV30
len: 15
j_gene: TRBJ2-1
CDR3aa: CASSGGPSSYNEQFF

v_gene: TRBV7-9
len: 15
j_gene: TRBJ1-1
CDR3aa: CASSLGGLGDTEAFF

v_gene: TRBV29-1
len: 12
j_gene: TRBJ1-1
CDR3aa: CSVTGMNTEAFF

v_gene: TRBV29-1
len: 12
j_gene: TRBJ1-5
CDR3aa: CSVLSTNQPQHF

v_gene: TRBV15
len: 15
j_gene: TRBJ2-1
CDR3aa: CATSTGGRTGNEQFF

v_gene: TRBV5-1
len: 15
j_gene: TRBJ2-1
CDR3aa: CASSPRDRGFNEQFF

v_gene: TRBV20-1
len: 10
j_gene: TRBJ1-1
CDR3aa: CSVPAMEAFF

v_gene: TRBV9
len: 13
j_gene: TRBJ2-7
CDR3aa: CASSVESVGEQYF

v_gene: TRBV24-1
len: 14
j_gene: TRBJ2-7
CDR3aa: CATSDHDRSYEQYF

v_gene: TRBV20-1
len: 13
j_gene: TRBJ1-1
CDR3aa: CSARPQGLTEAFF

v_gene: TRBV5-1
len: 12
j_gene: TRBJ1-1
CDR3aa: CASKKVDTEAFF

v_gene: TRBV28
len: 12
j_gene: TRBJ1-1
CDR3aa: CASSSLPGEAFF

v_gene: TRBV18
len: 18
j_gene: TRBJ1-5
CDR3aa: CASSPPRGKRHSNQPQHF

v_gene: TRBV5-1
len: 15
j_gene: TRBJ2-7
CDR3aa: CASSLNGQGEGEQYF

v_gene: TRBV12-3/TRBV12-4
len: 15
j_gene: TRBJ2-3
CDR3aa: CASSLTRTTTDTQYF

v_gene: TRBV11-2
len: 11
j_gene: TRBJ2-7
CDR3aa: CASSQRGGQYF

v_gene: TRBV9
len: 17
j_gene: TRBJ2-7
CDR3aa: CASSVDGGQGSLYEQYF

v_gene: TRBV10-1
len: 14
j_gene: TRBJ2-7
CDR3aa: CASSRPQATYEQYF

v_gene: TRBV7-9
len: 14
j_gene: TRBJ2-5
CDR3aa: CASSLLAVVETQYF

v_gene: TRBV6-6
len: 15
j_gene: TRBJ1-5
CDR3aa: CASSKGTGTFRPQHF

v_gene: TRBV5-1
len: 15
j_gene: TRBJ1-1
CDR3aa: CASSLAEGLITEAFF